The rows below give T cell receptor beta chains drawn from one sample of a study of shared clonotypes between healthy human individuals. Sequencing used immunoSEQ multiplex PCR; TCRdb keeps in-frame clones, though not all of them. The sample carries about 2.3 million clones, approximately 95% recorded once. The sequenced material came from naive CD4+ T cells from PBMCs. Source of these receptors: a man between 18 and 29 years old in good health. Some clones in this sample may be carry-over from other donors' samples. The CDR3 runs from the conserved cysteine through the conserved F or W. A D gene is named only where the DNA matches it firmly. Clone size is shown for a subset of rows, as once, few, many or a class of expanded clone.

J | V | length | D | size | DNA | CDR3
TRBJ1-1 | TRBV5-6 | 14 | - | - | TGTGCCAGCAGCCGACAGGAGTTGAACACTGAAGCTTTCTTT | CASSRQELNTEAFF
TRBJ2-3 | TRBV18 | 13 | TRBD1 | - | TGTGCCAGCTCGCGGACAGGGTTAGATACGCAGTATTTT | CASSRTGLDTQYF
TRBJ2-1 | TRBV9 | 14 | - | - | TGTGCCAGCAGCCCCCGTTCGGTGGGAGGTGAGCAGTTCTTC | CASSPRSVGGEQFF
TRBJ2-3 | TRBV28 | 14 | - | - | TGTGCCAGCAGTTTCGGACAGAACACAGATACGCAGTATTTT | CASSFGQNTDTQYF
TRBJ2-2 | TRBV2 | 14 | - | - | TGTGCCAGCGGAGGACAGTCGAACACCGGGGAGCTGTTTTTT | CASGGQSNTGELFF
TRBJ1-2 | TRBV7-9 | 15 | TRBD1 | - | TGTGCCAGCAGCTTCTCCCCGGACAGGGGTTATGGCTACACCTTC | CASSFSPDRGYGYTF
TRBJ2-7 | TRBV25-1 | 13 | - | - | TGTGCCAGCAGTGAATTAGTGGGGGGCGAGCAGTACTTC | CASSELVGGEQYF
TRBJ1-1 | TRBV28 | 17 | - | - | TGTGCCAGCAGTTTAGGATCTTTCGGGCGGCGGAACACTGAAGCTTTCTTT | CASSLGSFGRRNTEAFF
TRBJ2-5 | TRBV6-1 | 11 | - | - | TGTGCCAGCAGCAGGGAAGAGACCCAGTACTTC | CASSREETQYF
TRBJ2-1 | TRBV25-1 | 14 | TRBD2 | - | TGTGCCAGCAGTGGGACTAGCGGGAGACCTGAGCAGTTCTTC | CASSGTSGRPEQFF
TRBJ2-1 | TRBV11-3 | 13 | - | - | TGTGCCAGCAGCTTAGATACACGGGATGAGCAGTTCTTC | CASSLDTRDEQFF
TRBJ2-1 | TRBV11-2 | 15 | TRBD1 | - | TGTGCCAGCAGCGCGAAGACAGGGGGATACAATGAGCAGTTCTTC | CASSAKTGGYNEQFF
TRBJ2-7 | TRBV2 | 18 | - | - | TGTGCCAGCAGTGAATCGGCCCTGCGGGGACAGCGCCTCTACGAGCAGTACTTC | CASSESALRGQRLYEQYF
TRBJ2-7 | TRBV2 | 15 | TRBD1 | - | TGTGCCAGCAAAAAGGACAGGGCTGGGGGCTACGAGCAGTACTTC | CASKKDRAGGYEQYF
TRBJ2-7 | TRBV6-5 | 14 | - | once | TGTGCCAGCAGTTACTCGAAGCCGTCCTACGAGCAGTACTTC | CASSYSKPSYEQYF
TRBJ2-7 | TRBV18 | 12 | - | - | TGTGCCAGCTCACCACTTACCTACGAGCAGTACTTC | CASSPLTYEQYF
TRBJ2-3 | TRBV29-1 | 14 | TRBD1 | - | TGCAGCGTTTCGACAGGGTTCAGCACAGATACGCAGTATTTT | CSVSTGFSTDTQYF
TRBJ2-4 | TRBV7-2 | 17 | - | - | TGTGCCAGCAGCCCGACCGGCGGGGGCGGGACCAAAAACATTCAGTACTTC | CASSPTGGGGTKNIQYF
TRBJ2-5 | TRBV6-1 | 14 | - | - | TGTGCCAGCAGTGAACTGTTCGGGGAGGAGACCCAGTACTTC | CASSELFGEETQYF
TRBJ2-7 | TRBV4-1 | 12 | - | - | TGCGCCAGCAGCCAAGTTCTTGGCGAGCAGTACTTC | CASSQVLGEQYF
TRBJ2-7 | TRBV28 | 17 | TRBD2 | - | TGTGCCAGCAGACCTCAGGGACTAGCGCCTGCCCATGACGAGCAGTACTTC | CASRPQGLAPAHDEQYF
TRBJ2-2 | TRBV7-9 | 15 | - | - | TGTGCCAGCAGCCTCAGGGGCGCGAACACCGGGGAGCTGTTTTTT | CASSLRGANTGELFF
TRBJ2-4 | TRBV4-1 | 15 | - | - | TGCGCCAGCAGCCAAGAGAGGGTAGCCAAAAACATTCAGTACTTC | CASSQERVAKNIQYF
TRBJ1-1 | TRBV5-4 | 14 | - | - | TGTGCCAGCAGCTTGGGGGGTGCGGTTCGGGAAGCTTTCTTT | CASSLGGAVREAFF
TRBJ2-7 | TRBV4-2 | 16 | TRBD2 | - | TGTGCCAGCAGCCAAGATACCCAGCGGGAGACCCACGAGCAGTACTTC | CASSQDTQRETHEQYF
TRBJ2-7 | TRBV28 | 16 | TRBD2 | once | TGTGCCAGCAGCCGTTGGACTAGCGGGAGCCCTTACGAGCAGTACTTC | CASSRWTSGSPYEQYF
TRBJ2-1 | TRBV2 | 13 | - | - | TGTGCCAGCAAGGCGGGACCTTACAATGAGCAGTTCTTC | CASKAGPYNEQFF
TRBJ2-5 | TRBV2 | 13 | - | once | TGTGCCAGCAGGAGGGGTTCGGGAGAGACCCAGTACTTC | CASRRGSGETQYF
TRBJ1-4 | TRBV18 | 15 | TRBD1 | - | TGTGCCAGCTCGCTCCCAGGGGGGACTAATGAAAAACTGTTTTTT | CASSLPGGTNEKLFF
TRBJ2-1 | TRBV10-3 | 16 | - | - | TGTGCCATCAGAGATACTAGCCCCCCGGGAAACAATGAGCAGTTCTTC | CAIRDTSPPGNNEQFF
TRBJ1-2 | TRBV28 | 15 | - | - | TGTGCCAGCAGTTCGCTGCCGCAAGGGAACTATGGCTACACCTTC | CASSSLPQGNYGYTF
TRBJ2-7 | TRBV29-1 | 13 | - | - | TGCAGCGTACCGGGACGGAGGGTCGGAGAGCAGTACTTC | CSVPGRRVGEQYF
TRBJ1-1 | TRBV28 | 12 | - | - | TGTGCCAGCAGTTTCTCGAGAATTGAAGCTTTCTTT | CASSFSRIEAFF
TRBJ2-1 | TRBV7-9 | 14 | - | - | TGTGCCAGCAGCTTACTATTTGGGGACCCCCCCCAGTTCTTC | CASSLLFGDPPQFF
TRBJ2-3 | TRBV9 | 16 | TRBD2 | - | TGTGCCAGCAGCGCACTTAGGACTAGCGGCACAGATACGCAGTATTTT | CASSALRTSGTDTQYF
TRBJ2-7 | TRBV10-3 | 11 | - | - | TGTGCCATCGGGAGCTCCTACGAGCAGTACTTC | CAIGSSYEQYF
TRBJ1-2 | TRBV6-5 | 13 | TRBD1 | - | TGTGCCACCATGGGGACAGGGCGGTCCGGCTACACCTTC | CATMGTGRSGYTF
TRBJ2-2 | TRBV28 | 16 | - | - | TGTGCCAGCAGTTTCGGGTCGGGAGCCAGCACCGGGGAGCTGTTTTTT | CASSFGSGASTGELFF
TRBJ2-7 | TRBV18 | 17 | TRBD1 | - | TGTGCCAGCTCACCAAGAGTGGGGGACAGGGGGTACCACGAGCAGTACTTC | CASSPRVGDRGYHEQYF
TRBJ1-1 | TRBV25-1 | 15 | - | - | TGTGCCAGCAGTGTAGGGTGGGACTGGAGCACTGAAGCTTTCTTT | CASSVGWDWSTEAFF
TRBJ2-3 | TRBV7-8 | 16 | TRBD1 | - | TGTGCCAGCAGCCGGGCAGACAGGGGGTTATCAGATACGCAGTATTTT | CASSRADRGLSDTQYF
TRBJ1-3 | TRBV5-1 | 16 | - | - | TGCGCCAGCAGCTTGGGGGCGGGGGCCCCTGGAAACACCATATATTTT | CASSLGAGAPGNTIYF
TRBJ2-5 | TRBV6-4 | 15 | TRBD1 | - | TGTGCCAGCAGTGACTCATGGGACAGCGAAGAGACCCAGTACTTC | CASSDSWDSEETQYF
TRBJ2-3 | TRBV7-3 | 15 | - | - | TGTGCCAGCAGCTTCGGGGGGCTTGGCACAGATACGCAGTATTTT | CASSFGGLGTDTQYF
TRBJ2-3 | TRBV2 | 13 | TRBD2 | - | TGTGCCAGCAGAACGACTAGCCCAGATACGCAGTATTTT | CASRTTSPDTQYF
TRBJ1-3 | TRBV19 | 18 | - | - | TGTGCCAGTAGTGCGCGCCCAATCGACGCGATCTCTGGAAACACCATATATTTT | CASSARPIDAISGNTIYF
TRBJ2-4 | TRBV28 | 15 | - | - | TGTGCCAGCAGTCGCCCCGGGGGCCAAAAAAACATTCAGTACTTC | CASSRPGGQKNIQYF
TRBJ2-5 | TRBV9 | 16 | TRBD2 | - | TGTGCCAGCAGCGCCTTAATAGCGGGAGGAGGTGAGACCCAGTACTTC | CASSALIAGGGETQYF
TRBJ2-2 | TRBV7-9 | 15 | - | - | TGTGCCAGCAGCTTAACCGGCTCAAACACCGGGGAGCTGTTTTTT | CASSLTGSNTGELFF
TRBJ1-4 | TRBV5-5 | 15 | - | - | TGTGCCAGCAGCCGCCAGGGTGGGGGCGGTGAAAAACTGTTTTTT | CASSRQGGGGEKLFF
TRBJ2-5 | TRBV5-1 | 15 | TRBD1 | - | TGCGCCAGCAGCTTGGGGACAGGGGGCCGAGAGACCCAGTACTTC | CASSLGTGGRETQYF
TRBJ2-3 | TRBV18 | 14 | - | - | TGTGCCAGCTCACCCTACCGGGGCACAGATACGCAGTATTTT | CASSPYRGTDTQYF
TRBJ2-6 | TRBV7-9 | 14 | - | - | TGTGCCAGCAGCTCCAGGGCTGGGGCCAACGTCCTGACTTTC | CASSSRAGANVLTF
TRBJ1-2 | TRBV28 | 18 | - | - | TGTGCCAGCACCATCGGCGGGGCCTACACGGCAGATAACTATGGCTACACCTTC | CASTIGGAYTADNYGYTF
TRBJ2-3 | TRBV5-4 | 15 | TRBD2 | - | TGTGCCAGCAGCACCTCTCCCGGGACTAGCGATACGCAGTATTTT | CASSTSPGTSDTQYF
TRBJ2-1 | TRBV5-6 | 14 | - | - | TGTGCCAGCAGCTTCACCGGTGGAGATGGTGAGCAGTTCTTC | CASSFTGGDGEQFF
TRBJ2-1 | TRBV7-9 | 15 | - | - | TGTGCCAGCAGTATCCTTCACCTCATTTACAATGAGCAGTTCTTC | CASSILHLIYNEQFF